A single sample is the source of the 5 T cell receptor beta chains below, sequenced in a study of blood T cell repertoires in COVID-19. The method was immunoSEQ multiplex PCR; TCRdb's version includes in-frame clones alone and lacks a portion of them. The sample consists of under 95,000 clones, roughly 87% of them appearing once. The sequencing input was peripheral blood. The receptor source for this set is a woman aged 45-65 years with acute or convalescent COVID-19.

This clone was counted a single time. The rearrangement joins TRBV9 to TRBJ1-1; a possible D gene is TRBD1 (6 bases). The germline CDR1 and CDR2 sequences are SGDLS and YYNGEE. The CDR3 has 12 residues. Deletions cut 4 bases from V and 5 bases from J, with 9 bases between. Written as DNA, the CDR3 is TGTGCCAGCAGCACCCAGGGGACTGAAGCTTTCTTT. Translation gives CASSTQGTEAFF.

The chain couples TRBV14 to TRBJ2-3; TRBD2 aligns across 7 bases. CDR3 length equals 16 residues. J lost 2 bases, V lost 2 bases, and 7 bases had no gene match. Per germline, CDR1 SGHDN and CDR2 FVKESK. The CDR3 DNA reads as TGTGCCAGCAGCCAATACATGACTAGCTTCACAGATACGCAGTATTTT. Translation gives CASSQYMTSFTDTQYF. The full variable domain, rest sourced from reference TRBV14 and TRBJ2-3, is EAGVTQFPSHSVIEKGQTVTLRCDPISGHDNLYWYRRVMGKEIKFLLHFVKESKQDESGMPNNRFLAERTGGTYSTLKVQPAELEDSGVYFCASSQYMTSFTDTQYFGPGTRLTVL.

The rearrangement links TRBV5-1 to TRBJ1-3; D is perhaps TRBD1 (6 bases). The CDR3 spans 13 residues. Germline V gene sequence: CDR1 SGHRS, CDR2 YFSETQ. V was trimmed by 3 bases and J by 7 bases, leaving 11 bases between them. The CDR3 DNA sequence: TGCGCCAGCAGCTCAGGAGACAGGAACACCATATATTTT. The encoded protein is CASSSGDRNTIYF.

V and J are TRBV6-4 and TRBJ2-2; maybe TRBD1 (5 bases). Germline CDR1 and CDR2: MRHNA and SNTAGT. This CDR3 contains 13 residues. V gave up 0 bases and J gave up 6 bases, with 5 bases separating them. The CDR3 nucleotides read TGTGCCAGCAGTGACTCGACAGCCGGGGAGCTGTTTTTT. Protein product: CASSDSTAGELFF.

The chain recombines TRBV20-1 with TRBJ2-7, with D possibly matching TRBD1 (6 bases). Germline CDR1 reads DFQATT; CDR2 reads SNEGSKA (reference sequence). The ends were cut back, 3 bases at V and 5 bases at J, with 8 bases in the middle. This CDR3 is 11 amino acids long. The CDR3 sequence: CSASQGNEQYF. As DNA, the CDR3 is TGCAGTGCTAGTCAGGGGAACGAGCAGTACTTC.